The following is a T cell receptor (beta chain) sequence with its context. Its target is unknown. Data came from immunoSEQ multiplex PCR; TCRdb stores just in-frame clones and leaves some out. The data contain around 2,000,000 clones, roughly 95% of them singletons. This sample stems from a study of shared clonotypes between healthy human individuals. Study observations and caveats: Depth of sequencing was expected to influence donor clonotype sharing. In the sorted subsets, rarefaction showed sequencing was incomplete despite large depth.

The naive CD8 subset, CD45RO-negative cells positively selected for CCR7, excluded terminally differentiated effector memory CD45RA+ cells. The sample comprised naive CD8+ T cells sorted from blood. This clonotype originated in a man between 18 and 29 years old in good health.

The CDR3 sequence is CASSEALFGEQFF. CDR3 DNA sequence: TGTGCCAGCAGTGAAGCGCTTTTTGGTGAGCAGTTCTTC. The chain couples TRBV2 to TRBJ2-1; D gene uncertain. The germline gives CDR1 SNHLY, CDR2 FYNNEI. The CDR3 runs 13 residues. Trimming took off 0 bases at V and 9 bases at J, with 9 bases between the two ends.